The clone carrying this T cell receptor beta chain was seen repeatedly, ten times or more. As yet, its antigen is unknown. This sample stems from a study of T cells in Graves' hyperthyroidism and ophthalmopathy. In the study overall: Any treatment followed the collection of peripheral blood at initial diagnosis.

General observations from the study: Stable hyperthyroidism was separated from ophthalmopathy by a model based on 13 V-J features. For ophthalmopathy, model prediction preceded onset by a median roughly 6.3 months.

Researchers amplified the TCR beta CDR3 regions from RNA transcripts. HTBI primers were the set used in a first-round RT-PCR of the TCR CDR3. TCRdb fed the multiplex PCR reads into MiXCR, producing one record per CDR3 protein. This repertoire shows around 520,000 distinct CDR3 sequences, less than 25% found once; its top ten account for 11%. The CDR3 has 14 amino acids. Trimming stripped 1 base from V and 1 base from J, with 8 bases between. Germline-derived CDR1 and CDR2 are SEHNR and FQNEAQ (reference sequence). The sequencing sample was made of blood. V usage is TRBV7-9 and J usage is TRBJ2-7; D is unclear. The TCR comes from a young woman with Graves' ophthalmopathy. The CDR3 loop is CASSLDYSSYEQYF. CDR3 sequence (DNA): TGTGCCAGCAGCTTAGACTATTCTTCCTACGAGCAGTACTTC.